Below, one T cell receptor (beta chain) is given with its context. Other DNA sequences within the sample encode an identical CDR3. The V gene's germline CDR1 is SQVTM and CDR2 ANQGSEA. V gave up 0 bases and J gave up 2 bases, with 5 bases separating them. The CDR3 extends over 12 amino acids. This record belongs to a study of CD8+ T cells in alopecia areata. Treatment reported: oral pan-JAK inhibitor, 5-10 mg twice daily. Following extraction, RNA underwent reverse transcription to cDNA, which served as the sequencing template. TCRdb's copy holds only in-frame clones and misses some; the assay was immunoSEQ multiplex PCR. The sample holds some 170,000 clones, 58% seen once.

The starting material was CD4+ T cells sorted from blood, obtained at approximately week 61, from a patient treated with tofacitinib. This sequence was found in a human donor with alopecia areata. The chain carries TRBV29-1 and TRBJ2-7; D is uncertain. Here the CDR3 DNA reads TGCAGCGTTGAAGACGGAACCTACGAGCAGTACTTC. Protein sequence: CSVEDGTYEQYF.